The 12 T cell receptor beta chains below come from one sample, sequenced in a study of blood T cell repertoires in COVID-19. The method was immunoSEQ multiplex PCR; TCRdb's version includes in-frame clones alone and lacks a portion of them. This sample has 100,000 to 150,000 clones; roughly 74% occur once, and the top ten carry about 6.3%. Sequenced input: peripheral blood. Every receptor here comes from an elderly man with COVID-19, enrolled during active disease.

The gene calls are TRBV7-3 and TRBJ2-1; 8 nucleotides line up with TRBD2. The V and J ends lost 1 base and 7 bases, in that order; junction bases with no gene match: 3. The length of the CDR3 is 14 residues. Germline V CDR1 and CDR2: SGHTA, FQGTGA. The CDR3 protein is CASSLMGLGNEQFF. The CDR3 nucleotides read TGTGCCAGCAGCTTAATGGGACTAGGGAATGAGCAGTTCTTC.

The chain is built from TRBV9 and TRBJ1-1, with no clear D. The CDR3 has 12 amino acids. Germline CDR1 and CDR2: SGDLS and YYNGEE. V was trimmed by 5 bases and J by 0 bases, leaving 5 bases between them. The CDR3 spells CASSGMNTEAFF. The CDR3 DNA follows: TGTGCCAGCAGTGGCATGAACACTGAAGCTTTCTTT.

This sequence joins TRBV24-1 and TRBJ1-6; 7 nucleotides match TRBD1. Germline trimming cut 3 bases from V and 6 bases from J; bases unmatched to any gene: 10. The CDR3 consists of 17 residues. Per germline, CDR1 KGHDR and CDR2 SFDVKD. CDR3 DNA: TGTGCCACCAGTGATCCTGACAGGGAAGTAAGTAATTCACCCCTCCACTTT. This gives the protein CATSDPDREVSNSPLHF.

V and J are TRBV9 and TRBJ2-3; 8 bases are a match to TRBD2. V shed 6 bases and J 3 bases; nucleotides not matched to a gene: 9. Germline-derived CDR1 and CDR2 are SGDLS and YYNGEE. This CDR3 is built from 15 residues. CDR3 sequence reads: CASTLREGGTDTQYF. CDR3 nucleotide sequence: TGTGCCAGCACTCTACGGGAGGGGGGGACAGATACGCAGTATTTT.

This clone came up a few times. The V and J genes are TRBV27 and TRBJ1-2, with D hard to call. The V gene lost 1 base and the J gene lost 6 bases, with 21 bases spanning the gap. The CDR3 has 17 residues. Germline CDR1 reads MNHEY; CDR2 reads SMNVEV (reference sequence). The CDR3 reads CASSLFMPSKSQNGYTF. In DNA form, the CDR3 reads TGTGCCAGCAGTTTATTTATGCCTTCCAAAAGCCAAAATGGCTACACCTTC.

This chain links TRBV3-1 (or the pseudogene TRBV3-2) with TRBJ1-2, with 9 bases fitting TRBD1. CDR1 is LGHDT, CDR2 YNNKEL, per germline (reference sequence). The V gene end was trimmed by 1 base and the J gene end by 3 bases; junction bases not matched to a gene: 6. The CDR3 loop spans 16 amino acids. Here the CDR3 DNA reads TGTGCCAGCAGCCAAGTCGGGGACAGGGCGGACTATGGCTACACCTTC. This encodes CASSQVGDRADYGYTF.

The rearrangement joins TRBV28 to TRBJ1-1, with D perhaps matching TRBD1 (5 bases). The ends were cut back, 2 bases at V and 9 bases at J, with 7 bases in the middle. This CDR3 has 11 residues. Looked up from germline, CDR1 is MDHEN and CDR2 is SYDVKM. The DNA for the CDR3 is TGTGCCAGCAGTTTAACAGGACAAGCTTTCTTT. Amino acids: CASSLTGQAFF.

The count of this clone is one. The chain recombines TRBV3-1 (or the pseudogene TRBV3-2) with TRBJ2-7, with D tentatively TRBD1 (6 bases). Trimming shortened V by 2 bases and J by 3 bases, and 8 bases separated the two germline ends. Germline CDR1 LGHDT, CDR2 YNNKEL (reference sequence). This CDR3 has 13 residues. DNA of the CDR3: TGTGCCAGCAGCCAAACAGGGTTCTACGAGCAGTACTTC. Translating gives CASSQTGFYEQYF.

This chain connects TRBV5-6 to TRBJ2-5; TRBD1 agrees at 11 bases. CDR3 length: 14 residues. Trimming took 5 bases from V and 5 from J; bases not matched to a gene: 5. The germline CDR1 and CDR2 sequences are SGHDT and YYEEEE. The CDR3 is CASRGQGVRETQYF. The CDR3 nucleotides read TGTGCCAGCAGGGGACAGGGGGTGAGGGAGACCCAGTACTTC.

Concerning this clone: Other DNA sequences in the sample encode the same CDR3. V gene TRBV28 combines with J gene TRBJ1-6; the match to TRBD1 covers 7 bases. The germline gives CDR1 MDHEN, CDR2 SYDVKM. With 8 bases clipped from V and 6 bases from J, the junction kept 4 bases outside the gene matches. This CDR3 is 13 amino acids long. The CDR3: CASSRDSNSPLHF. For the CDR3, the DNA is TGTGCCAGCTCCCGGGACAGTAATTCACCCCTCCACTTT. Full variable domain (outside the CDR3, taken from reference TRBV28 and TRBJ1-6): DVKVTQSSRYLVKRTGEKVFLECVQDMDHENMFWYRQDPGLGLRLIYFSYDVKMKEKGDIPEGYSVSREKKERFSLILESASTNQTSMYLCASSRDSNSPLHFGNGTRLTVT.

Only one count was recorded for this clone. The V gene is TRBV18, the J gene TRBJ2-1; maybe TRBD1 (5 bases). Germline V lookup: CDR1 KGHSH, CDR2 LQKENI. V was shortened by 5 bases and J by 2 bases, with 10 bases between the two germline ends. This CDR3 has 14 residues. In DNA form, the CDR3 reads TGTGCCAGCTCAGGCAAGGGGACCTACAATGAGCAGTTCTTC. Amino acid sequence: CASSGKGTYNEQFF.

This sequence joins TRBV5-1 and TRBJ2-1; 9 nucleotides match TRBD2. CDR3 length equals 18 residues. Germline values: CDR1 SGHRS, CDR2 YFSETQ. After removal of 0 bases from V and 4 bases from J, the junction contained 11 bases not matched to a gene. Written as DNA, the CDR3 is TGCGCCAGCAGCTTGGGCTTCGTAGCGGGAGCCAGGTACAATGAGCAGTTCTTC. Translation: CASSLGFVAGARYNEQFF.